The rows below give T cell receptor beta chains drawn from one sample of a study of blood T cell repertoires in COVID-19. Produced via immunoSEQ multiplex PCR; TCRdb's table is partial and in-frame only. The sample gives about 250,000 clones, 90% to 95% of which show up once; 1.9% is in the top ten. Sequencing was done on a sample of PBMCs or T cells enriched from blood (not recorded which). The receptors were gathered from a woman between 18 and 29 years old who had recovered from COVID-19. CDR3s include the opening cysteine and the closing phenylalanine or tryptophan. A D gene is named only where the DNA matches it firmly. Part of the rows lack a size; the others show once, few, many or a class for expanded clones.

TRBJ2-1 - TRBV7-2 TRBD2 TGTGCCAGCAGCTTAGGTTTTGGCGCGGGGGTTTGGCAGTTCTTC CASSLGFGAGVWQFF
TRBJ2-3 - TRBV27 TRBD2 TGTGCCAGCAGTCCCTCAAGCGGGGAATTCACAGATACGCAGTATTTT CASSPSSGEFTDTQYF
TRBJ2-3 - TRBV10-1 TRBD2 TGCGCCAGCAGTGAGTCCGGAGCGGGAGGAACAGATACGCAGTATTTT CASSESGAGGTDTQYF
TRBJ2-5 - TRBV2 TRBD2 TGTGCCAGCAGTGGGGGCCTCCGACTAGCGGGCGGTACCCGGGACTTC CASSGGLRLAGGTRDF
TRBJ2-1 - TRBV5-1 TRBD2 TGCGCCAGCAGCTTTAGCGGGAGCTCCTACAATGAGCAGTTCTTC CASSFSGSSYNEQFF
TRBJ1-1 - TRBV29-1 - TGCAGCGCCCGCAGCGGGACACCGAACACTGAAGCTTTCTTT CSARSGTPNTEAFF
TRBJ1-4 - TRBV10-3 - TGTGCCATCAGGCCAGCAACTAATGAAAAACTGTTTTTT CAIRPATNEKLFF
TRBJ2-5 - TRBV2 - TGTGCCAGCAGTGAAGCGGTAGGAGGAAGGAGGGGATTGGAGACCCAGTACTTC CASSEAVGGRRGLETQYF
TRBJ1-6 - TRBV10-3 - TGTGCCATCAGCAGCCTCAAGGGAGGGGGAGGTAATTCACCCCTCCACTTT CAISSLKGGGGNSPLHF
TRBJ1-6 - TRBV15 TRBD1 TGTGCCACCAGCATAGAAGACAGGGGCAATTCACCCCTCCACTTT CATSIEDRGNSPLHF
TRBJ2-1 - TRBV29-1 TRBD2 TGCAGCGTTGATGGACTAGCGGGCAGAGGCGTCTACAATGAGCAGTTCTTC CSVDGLAGRGVYNEQFF
TRBJ1-1 - TRBV7-2 TRBD1 TGTGCCAGCACTTCAACCAGGGGGACCGAAGCTTTCTTT CASTSTRGTEAFF
TRBJ1-5 - TRBV10-3 TRBD1 TGTGCCATCAGTGGATCCCGGGACAGGGATCAGCCCCAGCATTTT CAISGSRDRDQPQHF
TRBJ1-1 - TRBV5-4 - TGTGCCAGCAGCTTGGCGGGTAGAAACACTGAAGCTTTCTTT CASSLAGRNTEAFF
TRBJ2-2 - TRBV24-1 - TGTGCCACCAGTGGCGGACAGCACACCGGGGAGCTGTTTTTT CATSGGQHTGELFF
TRBJ1-2 - TRBV5-1 TRBD1 TGCGCCAGCAGCCAGACAGGGGCAAACTATGGCTACACCTTC CASSQTGANYGYTF
TRBJ1-1 - TRBV29-1 - TGCAGCGTTGTGGGGCCTGAGGCTAAAGCTTTCTTT CSVVGPEAKAFF
TRBJ1-1 - TRBV18 - TGTGCCAGCTTCGGTGAGAACACTGAAGCTTTCTTT CASFGENTEAFF
TRBJ1-5 - TRBV28 TRBD1 TGTGCCAGCAGTTTACGGACAGGTCATCAGCCCCAGCATTTT CASSLRTGHQPQHF
TRBJ1-1 - TRBV5-1 TRBD1 TGCGCCAGCAGCTTGGGAGGGGGCGGAATGAACACTGAAGCTTTCTTT CASSLGGGGMNTEAFF
TRBJ2-2 - TRBV27 TRBD2 TGTGCCAGCAGCGCCGCAGGACTAGCGGGAGCCCCCACCGGGGAGCTGTTTTTT CASSAAGLAGAPTGELFF
TRBJ1-1 - TRBV27 - TGTGCCAGCAGCGTCCCGGGGAACACTGAAGCTTTCTTT CASSVPGNTEAFF
TRBJ2-2 - TRBV9 - TGTGCCAGCAGCGAGGGGGTGAGCACCGGGGAGCTGTTTTTT CASSEGVSTGELFF
TRBJ1-6 - TRBV7-2 - TGTGCCAGCAGCAAGATCACAGGCGGTTTGATTTCACCCCTCCACTTT CASSKITGGLISPLHF
TRBJ2-5 - TRBV29-1 - TGCAGCGTTCCCGGAACAGACCAAGAGACCCAGTACTTC CSVPGTDQETQYF
TRBJ2-1 - TRBV5-5 - TGTGCCAGCAGCTGGGTCGGGTCCAACAATGAGCAGTTCTTC CASSWVGSNNEQFF
TRBJ1-5 - TRBV7-2 - TGTGCCAGCAGCTTAGTGGAGGGAAATCAGCCCCAGCATTTT CASSLVEGNQPQHF
TRBJ1-2 - TRBV3-1/TRBV3-2 TRBD1 TGTGCCAGCAGCAGAGGGGGCGCCGGCTATGGCTACACCTTC CASSRGGAGYGYTF
TRBJ1-6 - TRBV6-2/TRBV6-3 TRBD1 TGTGCCAGCAGTTGCCGGGACAGGGCACTATCACCCCTCCACTTT CASSCRDRALSPLHF
TRBJ1-2 once TRBV5-4 - TGTGCCAGCAGCTTGGACAGCTACTATGGCTACACCTTC CASSLDSYYGYTF
TRBJ1-2 - TRBV27 TRBD1 TGTGCCAGCAGTCCAGGGACAGGGACGTATGGCTACACCTTC CASSPGTGTYGYTF
TRBJ1-2 - TRBV28 - TGTGCCAGCAGTTCCGCAGGGGTTGGTGATGGCTACACCTTC CASSSAGVGDGYTF
TRBJ2-6 - TRBV7-9 - TGTGCCAGCAGCTTATCCACAATTTACGTTGCTGGGGCCAACGTCCTGACTTTC CASSLSTIYVAGANVLTF
TRBJ1-3 once TRBV5-1 - TGCGCCAGCAGAGTTGAGGGTTCGTCCAACACCATATATTTT CASRVEGSSNTIYF
TRBJ2-1 - TRBV7-9 TRBD2 TGTGCCAGCAGCTTACGCTGGGGTGCGGGAGCGTTAACCTACAATGAGCAGTTCTTC CASSLRWGAGALTYNEQFF
TRBJ2-5 - TRBV7-9 TRBD2 TGTGCCAGCAGCTTTCCAGCCAGCGGGAGCCTGGGATTTGAGACCCAGTACTTC CASSFPASGSLGFETQYF
TRBJ2-2 - TRBV7-6 TRBD1 TGTGCCAGCAGCTTGAAGGTAGTGGGGACAGGAACGAACACCGGGGAGCTGTTTTTT CASSLKVVGTGTNTGELFF
TRBJ1-3 - TRBV12-2 - TGTGCAAGTCGCTTAGCCGAGTTAACAGGAAACTCTGGAAACACCATATATTTT CASRLAELTGNSGNTIYF
TRBJ1-5 - TRBV18 TRBD1 TGTGCCAGCTCCCCAGGGGGGGGAGGAAGCAATCAGCCCCAGCATTTT CASSPGGGGSNQPQHF
TRBJ2-5 - TRBV7-3 TRBD1 TGTGCCAGCGGAGAGGGGGCCCAAGAGACCCAGTACTTC CASGEGAQETQYF
TRBJ1-2 - TRBV6-1 TRBD1 TGTGCCAGCAGTGAAATTACAGGGGTTCACATCTATGGCTACACCTTC CASSEITGVHIYGYTF